This is a list of T cell receptor beta chains from one sample in a study of T cells after yellow fever vaccination. In TCRdb, the 5' RACE reads were re-called with MiXCR into one record per CDR3 protein. The repertoire holds about 210,000 distinct CDR3 sequences, with 3% to 3.5% as singletons. Sequencing was performed on CD4+ T cells sorted from PBMCs, taken 10 days after the yellow fever booster vaccination. Receptors were obtained from a man between 18 and 29 years old who received the YFV17D yellow fever vaccine. Each CDR3 is given with its conserved first and last residue. D genes are given only for firm matches. Clone size appears in some rows only: once, few, many, or a class for an expanded clone.

many	TRBV7-2	.	12	TRBJ2-5	TGTGCCAGCAGCTTATATCGGGGCATCCAGTACTTC	CASSLYRGIQYF
.	TRBV7-2	.	14	TRBJ2-5	TGTGCCAGCAGCCGGACGGCCTACCAAGAGACCCAGTACTTC	CASSRTAYQETQYF
.	TRBV4-3	TRBD2	15	TRBJ2-1	TGCGCCAGCAGCCGAGCGGGGGGGTCTTACAATGAGCAGTTCTTC	CASSRAGGSYNEQFF
few	TRBV11-2	.	18	TRBJ2-5	TGTGCCAGCAGCTTCCGTACAGCCGTGGTCGGGGATGCAGAGACCCAGTACTTC	CASSFRTAVVGDAETQYF
many	TRBV12-3/TRBV12-4	.	11	TRBJ1-2	TGTGCCAGCACAGCTAACTATGGCTACACCTTC	CASTANYGYTF
.	TRBV20-1	TRBD1	12	TRBJ1-2	TGCAGTGCTAGGAGGGACAGCTATGGCTACACCTTC	CSARRDSYGYTF
many	TRBV7-2	TRBD2	15	TRBJ2-1	TGTGCCAGCAGCTTACAAGCGGGGGAATACAATGAGCAGTTCTTC	CASSLQAGEYNEQFF
many	TRBV20-1	TRBD2	14	TRBJ2-1	TGCAGTGCTAAACTAGCGGGGGGCGATGGTGAGCAGTTCTTC	CSAKLAGGDGEQFF
few	TRBV5-6	.	15	TRBJ2-5	TGTGCCAGCAGCTTGGAAGGAGGCTACCAAGAGACCCAGTACTTC	CASSLEGGYQETQYF
many	TRBV7-9	.	16	TRBJ2-5	TGTGCCAGCAGCCACCCTCGAGGGGTGGGCAAAGAGACCCAGTACTTC	CASSHPRGVGKETQYF
many	TRBV20-1	.	13	TRBJ1-2	TGCAGTGCCGAGACCCGGGGAAACTATGGCTACACCTTC	CSAETRGNYGYTF
many	TRBV21-1	.	18	TRBJ2-2	TGTGCCAGCAGCGAGGGTCCGGGGGTTGCCCAGAGCACCGGGGAGCTGTTTTTT	CASSEGPGVAQSTGELFF
few	TRBV5-1	.	14	TRBJ1-1	TGCGCCAGCAGCACGGGGCCGACGAACACTGAAGCTTTCTTT	CASSTGPTNTEAFF
.	TRBV9	TRBD2	19	TRBJ2-4	TGTGCCAGCAGCGTAACCCCCTTTAGCGGGGGGCTAGCCAAAAACATTCAGTACTTC	CASSVTPFSGGLAKNIQYF
few	TRBV6-5	.	12	TRBJ1-2	TGTGCCAGCAAAGTAAGGGCGAATGGCTACACCTTC	CASKVRANGYTF
.	TRBV5-7	TRBD1	16	TRBJ1-2	TGTGCCAGCAGCTACAGCCGGGACAGGGACCAAAGCGGCTACACCTTC	CASSYSRDRDQSGYTF
.	TRBV7-2	.	15	TRBJ2-1	TGTGCCAGCAGCTCAGCACCCTACCTGTACAATGAGCAGTTCTTC	CASSSAPYLYNEQFF
many	TRBV5-1	TRBD1	15	TRBJ2-1	TGCGCCAGCAGGACAACAGGGGGCTCGTACAATGAGCAGTTCTTC	CASRTTGGSYNEQFF
few	TRBV5-4	TRBD1	14	TRBJ2-5	TGTGCCAGCAGCTCACAGGGGGGAGTGGAGACCCAGTACTTC	CASSSQGGVETQYF
many	TRBV4-3	.	13	TRBJ1-6	TGCGCCAGCAGCCAAGAAATCGGTTCACCCCTCCACTTT	CASSQEIGSPLHF
.	TRBV10-3	TRBD2	15	TRBJ2-5	TGTGCCATCAGTGGGACTAGCGGGGGAGAGGAGACCCAGTACTTC	CAISGTSGGEETQYF